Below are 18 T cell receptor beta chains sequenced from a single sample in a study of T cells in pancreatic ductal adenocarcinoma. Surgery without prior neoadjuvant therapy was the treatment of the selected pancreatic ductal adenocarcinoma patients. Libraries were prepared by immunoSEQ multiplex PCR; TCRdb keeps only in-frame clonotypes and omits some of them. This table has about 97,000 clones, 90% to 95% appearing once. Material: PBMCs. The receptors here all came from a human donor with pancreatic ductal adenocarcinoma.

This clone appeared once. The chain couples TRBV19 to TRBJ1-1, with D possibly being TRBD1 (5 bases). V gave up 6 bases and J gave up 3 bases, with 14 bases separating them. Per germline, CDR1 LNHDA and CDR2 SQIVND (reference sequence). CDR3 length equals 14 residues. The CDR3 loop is CASSSVWGDTEAFF. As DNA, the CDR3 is TGTGCCAGTAGCAGCGTCTGGGGGGACACTGAAGCTTTCTTT.

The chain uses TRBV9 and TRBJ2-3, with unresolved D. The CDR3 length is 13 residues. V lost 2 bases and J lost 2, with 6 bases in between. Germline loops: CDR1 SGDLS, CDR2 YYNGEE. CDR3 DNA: TGTGCCAGCAGCGTGAGGTACACAGATACGCAGTATTTT. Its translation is CASSVRYTDTQYF.

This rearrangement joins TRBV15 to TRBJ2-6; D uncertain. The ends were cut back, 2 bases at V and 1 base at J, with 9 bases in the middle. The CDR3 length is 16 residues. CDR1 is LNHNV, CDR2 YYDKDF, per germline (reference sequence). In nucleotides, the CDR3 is TGTGCCACCAGCAGATCGACACTTTCTGGGGCCAACGTCCTGACTTTC. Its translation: CATSRSTLSGANVLTF.

This chain's CDR3 is CSVAPWGGIQETQYF. Written as DNA, the CDR3 is TGCAGCGTTGCCCCATGGGGAGGGATCCAAGAGACCCAGTACTTC. The chain combines TRBV29-1 with TRBJ2-5; 7 nucleotides align to TRBD2. CDR1 and CDR2 (germline): SQVTM, ANQGSEA. V was clipped by 4 bases and J by 1 base; unmatched bases: 9. The CDR3 contains 15 residues. Full variable domain (missing parts from reference TRBV29-1 and TRBJ2-5): SAVISQKPSRDICQRGTSLTIQCQVDSQVTMMFWYRQQPGQSLTLIATANQGSEATYESGFVIDKFPISRPNLTFSTLTVSNMSPEDSSIYLCSVAPWGGIQETQYFGPGTRLLVL.

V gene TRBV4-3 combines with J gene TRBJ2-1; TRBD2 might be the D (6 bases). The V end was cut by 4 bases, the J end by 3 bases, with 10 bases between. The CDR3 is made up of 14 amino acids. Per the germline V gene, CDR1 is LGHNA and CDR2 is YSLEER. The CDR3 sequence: CASSPPGSYNEQFF. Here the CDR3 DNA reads TGCGCCAGCAGCCCCCCCGGGAGCTACAATGAGCAGTTCTTC.

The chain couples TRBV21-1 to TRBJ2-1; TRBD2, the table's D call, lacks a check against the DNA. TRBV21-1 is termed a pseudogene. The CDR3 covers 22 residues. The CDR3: CASSKEDAQGFPGLAGENEQFF. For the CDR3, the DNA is TGTGCCAGCAGCAAAGAAGATGCTCAGGGGTTTCCCGGACTAGCGGGAGAAAATGAGCAGTTCTTC.

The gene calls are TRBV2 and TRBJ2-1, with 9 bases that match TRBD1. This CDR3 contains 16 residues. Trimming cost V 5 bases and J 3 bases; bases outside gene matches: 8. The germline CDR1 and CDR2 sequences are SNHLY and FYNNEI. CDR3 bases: TGTGCCAGCAGTTCCACCGGGACAGGGAACTACAATGAGCAGTTCTTC. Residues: CASSSTGTGNYNEQFF. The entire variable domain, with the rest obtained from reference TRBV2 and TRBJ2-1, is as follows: EPEVTQTPSHQVTQMGQEVILRCVPISNHLYFYWYRQILGQKVEFLVSFYNNEISEKSEIFDDQFSVERPDGSNFTLKIRSTKLEDSAMYFCASSSTGTGNYNEQFFGPGTRLTVL.

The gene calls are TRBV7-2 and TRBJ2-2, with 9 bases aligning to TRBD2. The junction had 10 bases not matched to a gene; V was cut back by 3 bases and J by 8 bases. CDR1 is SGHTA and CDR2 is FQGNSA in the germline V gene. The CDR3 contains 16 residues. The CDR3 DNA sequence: TGTGCCAGCAGCTTCCGGGAACTAGCGGGTTCTGGGGAGCTGTTTTTT. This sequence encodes CASSFRELAGSGELFF.

Here the CDR3 reads CASSLEPAGTGTGELFF. In DNA form, the CDR3 reads TGCGCCAGCAGCTTGGAGCCAGCGGGGACAGGCACCGGGGAGCTGTTTTTT. The chain is built from TRBV5-1 and TRBJ2-2; D may be TRBD1 (8 bases). The CDR3 extends over 17 amino acids. From germline, CDR1 is SGHRS and CDR2 YFSETQ. Trimming removed 0 bases at V and 4 bases at J, with 16 bases between.

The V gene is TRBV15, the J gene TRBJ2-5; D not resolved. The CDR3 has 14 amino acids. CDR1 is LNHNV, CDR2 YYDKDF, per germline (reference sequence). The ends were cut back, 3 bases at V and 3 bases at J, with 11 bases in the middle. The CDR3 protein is CATSRKKLEETQYF. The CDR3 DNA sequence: TGTGCCACCAGCAGGAAAAAACTGGAAGAGACCCAGTACTTC.

The CDR3 is CAISAYEQYF. Written as DNA, the CDR3 is TGTGCCATATCAGCCTACGAGCAGTACTTC. This sequence joins TRBV6-1 and TRBJ2-7, with D uncertain. The CDR3 runs 10 residues. CDR1 is MNHNS and CDR2 is SASEGT in the germline V gene. The V end was cut by 10 bases, the J end by 2 bases, with 6 bases between.

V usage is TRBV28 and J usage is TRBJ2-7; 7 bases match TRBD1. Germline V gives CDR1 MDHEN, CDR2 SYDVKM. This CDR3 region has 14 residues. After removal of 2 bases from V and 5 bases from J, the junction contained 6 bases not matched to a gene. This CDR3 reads CASSLRGLGNEQYF. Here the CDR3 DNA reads TGTGCCAGCAGTTTAAGGGGGCTTGGGAACGAGCAGTACTTC.

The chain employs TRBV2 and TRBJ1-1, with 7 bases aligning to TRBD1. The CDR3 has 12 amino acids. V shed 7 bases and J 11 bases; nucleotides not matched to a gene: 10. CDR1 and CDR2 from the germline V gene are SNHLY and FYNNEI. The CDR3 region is CASTRQGGWAFF. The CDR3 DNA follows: TGTGCCAGCACAAGACAGGGCGGGTGGGCTTTCTTT.

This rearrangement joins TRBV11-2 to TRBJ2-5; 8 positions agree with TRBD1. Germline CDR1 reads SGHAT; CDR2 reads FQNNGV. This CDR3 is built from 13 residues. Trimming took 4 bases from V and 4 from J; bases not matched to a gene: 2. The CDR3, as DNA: TGTGCCAGCAGCTCAACAGGGGGAGAGACCCAGTACTTC. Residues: CASSSTGGETQYF.

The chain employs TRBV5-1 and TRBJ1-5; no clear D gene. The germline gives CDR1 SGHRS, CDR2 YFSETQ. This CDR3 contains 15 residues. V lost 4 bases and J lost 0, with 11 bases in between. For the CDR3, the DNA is TGCGCCAGCAGCCCGGAGGGAGATAGCAATCAGCCCCAGCATTTT. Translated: CASSPEGDSNQPQHF.

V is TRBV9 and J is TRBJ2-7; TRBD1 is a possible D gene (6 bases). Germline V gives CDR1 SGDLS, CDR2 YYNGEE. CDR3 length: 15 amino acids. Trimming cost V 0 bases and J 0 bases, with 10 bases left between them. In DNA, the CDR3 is TGTGCCAGCAGCGTAGCCGCGGACAGCTCCTACGAGCAGTACTTC. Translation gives CASSVAADSSYEQYF.

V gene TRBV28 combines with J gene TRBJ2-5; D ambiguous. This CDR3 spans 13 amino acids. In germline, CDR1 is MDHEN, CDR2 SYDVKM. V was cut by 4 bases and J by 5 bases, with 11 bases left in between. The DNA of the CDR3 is TGTGCCAGCAGTTCCCCATTTAGTGAGACCCAGTACTTC. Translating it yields CASSSPFSETQYF.

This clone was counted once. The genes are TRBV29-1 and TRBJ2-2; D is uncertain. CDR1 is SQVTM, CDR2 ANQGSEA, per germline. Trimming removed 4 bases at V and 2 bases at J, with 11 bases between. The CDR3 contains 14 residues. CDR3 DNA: TGCAGCGTTGTACAGCAACTTAACACCGGGGAGCTGTTTTTT. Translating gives CSVVQQLNTGELFF.